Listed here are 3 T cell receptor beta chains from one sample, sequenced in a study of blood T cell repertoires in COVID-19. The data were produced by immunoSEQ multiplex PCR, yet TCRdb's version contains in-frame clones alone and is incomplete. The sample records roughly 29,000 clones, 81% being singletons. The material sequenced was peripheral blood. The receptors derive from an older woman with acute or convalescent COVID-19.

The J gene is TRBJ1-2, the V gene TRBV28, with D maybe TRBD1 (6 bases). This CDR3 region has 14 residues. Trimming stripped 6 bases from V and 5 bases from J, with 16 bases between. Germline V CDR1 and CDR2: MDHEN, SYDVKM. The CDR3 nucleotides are TGTGCCAGCAGGGACCCATCACAGGGTTATGGCTACACCTTC. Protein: CASRDPSQGYGYTF.

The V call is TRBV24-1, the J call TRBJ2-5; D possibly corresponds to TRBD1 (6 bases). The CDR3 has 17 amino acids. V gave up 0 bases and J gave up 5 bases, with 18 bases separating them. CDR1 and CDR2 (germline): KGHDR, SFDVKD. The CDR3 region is CATSDLKADSLGETQYF. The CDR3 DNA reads TGTGCCACCAGTGATTTGAAGGCGGACAGCCTAGGGGAGACCCAGTACTTC.

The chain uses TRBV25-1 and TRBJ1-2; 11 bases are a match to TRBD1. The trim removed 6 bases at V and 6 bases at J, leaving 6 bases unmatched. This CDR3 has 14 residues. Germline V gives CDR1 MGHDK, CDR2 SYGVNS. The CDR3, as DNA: TGTGCCAGCAGGGACAGGGGGCGCTGGGATGGCTACACCTTC. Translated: CASRDRGRWDGYTF.